This T cell receptor (beta chain) was retrieved from a study of cytomegalovirus exposure and HLA in healthy donors. Both 60 Vbeta primers and 13 Jbeta primers went into the PCR. The protocol was immunoSEQ multiplex PCR, while the TCRdb copy is restricted to in-frame clones and leaves out a portion. The table has about 55,000 clones, about 84% seen once. To note about this clone: Its antigen is still unknown.

Study-level results: A later analysis revealed that TCR association rates differed between HLA loci, peaking at DRB1 and bottoming out at HLA-C. Previous analysis showed most TCR beta V segments were productive about 90% or about 30% of the time. Within a later analysis, the majority of CMV-associated TCR beta chains appeared HLA-restricted. V- and J-gene trimming of TCR beta was linked (in a later analysis) to a missense DCLRE1C variant.

The sequence came from a female donor in good health and CMV-seronegative. Sequencing was done on a sample of PBMCs.

The CDR3 reads CASSLAFLTGELFF. Here the CDR3 DNA reads TGCGCCAGCAGCTTGGCCTTCCTCACCGGGGAGCTGTTTTTT. V usage is TRBV5-1 and J usage is TRBJ2-2; D is unclear. The CDR3 sequence is 14 residues long. Germline assignment: CDR1 SGHRS and CDR2 YFSETQ. The germline V and J ends were trimmed by 0 bases and 4 bases, with 7 bases remaining between them.